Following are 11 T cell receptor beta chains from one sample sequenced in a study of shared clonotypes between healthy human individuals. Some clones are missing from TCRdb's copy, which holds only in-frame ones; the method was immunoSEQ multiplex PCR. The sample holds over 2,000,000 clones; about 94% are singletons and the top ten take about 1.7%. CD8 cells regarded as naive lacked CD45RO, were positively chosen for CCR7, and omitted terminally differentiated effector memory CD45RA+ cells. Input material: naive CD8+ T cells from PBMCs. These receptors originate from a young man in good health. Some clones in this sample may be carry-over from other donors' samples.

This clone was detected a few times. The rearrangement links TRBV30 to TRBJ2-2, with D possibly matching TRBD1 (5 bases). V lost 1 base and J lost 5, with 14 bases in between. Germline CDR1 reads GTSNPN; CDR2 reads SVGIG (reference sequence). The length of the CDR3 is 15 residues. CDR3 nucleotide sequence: TGTGCCTGGAGTGGTACGGACACGGTAACCGGGGAGCTGTTTTTT. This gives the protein CAWSGTDTVTGELFF.

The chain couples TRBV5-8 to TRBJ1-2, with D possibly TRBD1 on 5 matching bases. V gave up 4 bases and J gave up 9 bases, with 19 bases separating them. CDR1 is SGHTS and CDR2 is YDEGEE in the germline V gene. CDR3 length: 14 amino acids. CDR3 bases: TGTGCCAGCAGCCCGGGGCTTTCCTATGGGCGCTACACCTTC. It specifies CASSPGLSYGRYTF.

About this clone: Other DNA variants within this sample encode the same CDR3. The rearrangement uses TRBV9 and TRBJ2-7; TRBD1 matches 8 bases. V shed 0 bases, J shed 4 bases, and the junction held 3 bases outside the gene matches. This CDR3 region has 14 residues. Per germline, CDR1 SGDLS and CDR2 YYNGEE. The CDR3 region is CASSVGQGTYEQYF. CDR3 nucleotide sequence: TGTGCCAGCAGCGTAGGACAGGGGACGTACGAGCAGTACTTC.

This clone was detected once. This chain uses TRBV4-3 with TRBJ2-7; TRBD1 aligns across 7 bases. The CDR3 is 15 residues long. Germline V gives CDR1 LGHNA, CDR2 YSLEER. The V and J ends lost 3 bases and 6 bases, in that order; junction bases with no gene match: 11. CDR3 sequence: CASSHATGDLGEQYF. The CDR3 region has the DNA TGCGCCAGCAGCCATGCCACAGGGGACCTGGGCGAGCAGTACTTC.

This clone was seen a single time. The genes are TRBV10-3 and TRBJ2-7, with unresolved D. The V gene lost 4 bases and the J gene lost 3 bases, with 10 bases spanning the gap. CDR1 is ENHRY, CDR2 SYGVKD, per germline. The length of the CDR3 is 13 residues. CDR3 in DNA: TGTGCCATCAGTGGCGGCAGAGGCTACGAGCAGTACTTC. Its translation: CAISGGRGYEQYF.

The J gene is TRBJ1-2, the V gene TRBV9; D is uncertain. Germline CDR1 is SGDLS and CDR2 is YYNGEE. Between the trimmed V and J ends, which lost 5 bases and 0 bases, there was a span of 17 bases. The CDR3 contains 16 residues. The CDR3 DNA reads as TGTGCCAGCAGTCCAGCCCTGACGGGAGCTAACTATGGCTACACCTTC. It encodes CASSPALTGANYGYTF.

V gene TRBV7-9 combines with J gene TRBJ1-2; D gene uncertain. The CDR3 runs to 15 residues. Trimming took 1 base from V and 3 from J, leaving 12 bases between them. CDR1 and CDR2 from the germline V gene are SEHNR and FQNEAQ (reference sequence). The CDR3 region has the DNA TGTGCCAGCAGCTTAGAATCTGGGCGCTACTATGGCTACACCTTC. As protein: CASSLESGRYYGYTF. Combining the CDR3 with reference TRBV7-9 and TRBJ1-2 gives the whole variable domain DTGVSQNPRHKITKRGQNVTFRCDPISEHNRLYWYRQTLGQGPEFLTYFQNEAQLEKSRLLSDRFSAERPKGSFSTLEIQRTEQGDSAMYLCASSLESGRYYGYTFGSGTRLTVV.

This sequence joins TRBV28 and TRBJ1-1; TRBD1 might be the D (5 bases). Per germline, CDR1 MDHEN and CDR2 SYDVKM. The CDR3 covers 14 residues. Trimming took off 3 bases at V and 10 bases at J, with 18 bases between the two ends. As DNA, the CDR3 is TGTGCCAGCAGTTTTTGGGGAAGGGACTACGGAGCTTTCTTT. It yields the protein CASSFWGRDYGAFF.

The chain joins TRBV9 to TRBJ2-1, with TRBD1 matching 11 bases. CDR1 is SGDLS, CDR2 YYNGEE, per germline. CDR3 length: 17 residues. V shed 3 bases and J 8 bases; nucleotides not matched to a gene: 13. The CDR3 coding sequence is TGTGCCAGCAGCGCCCGGTCGGGGGACAGGGGGATTGATGAGCAGTTCTTC. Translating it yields CASSARSGDRGIDEQFF.

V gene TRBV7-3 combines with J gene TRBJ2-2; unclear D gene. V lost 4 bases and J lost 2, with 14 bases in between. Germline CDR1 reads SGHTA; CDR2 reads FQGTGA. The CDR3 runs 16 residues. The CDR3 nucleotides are TGTGCCAGCAGCTCCGGACCGAATCCAAACACCGGGGAGCTGTTTTTT. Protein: CASSSGPNPNTGELFF.

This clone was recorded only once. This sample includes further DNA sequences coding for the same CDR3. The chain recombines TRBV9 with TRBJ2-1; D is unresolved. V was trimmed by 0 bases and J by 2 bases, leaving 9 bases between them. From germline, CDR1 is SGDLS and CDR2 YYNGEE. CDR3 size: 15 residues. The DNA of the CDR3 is TGTGCCAGCAGCGTAGGACGAGGTGCCTACAATGAGCAGTTCTTC. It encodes CASSVGRGAYNEQFF.